Here is one T cell receptor (beta chain) with its context. Its binding antigen is unknown. The cohort was made up of about 610 healthy bone marrow donors. Cohort members were all nominally healthy when sampled, although unrecorded immune exposures were likely present. The donor was CMV seronegative and belonged to the group of 350 or so seronegative cohort members. Every donor gave a peripheral blood sample, and the peripheral blood mononuclear cells from that sample were used for TCR beta sequencing. Genomic DNA extraction from the blood cell samples was performed with the Qiagen DNeasy Blood Extraction Kit. The protocol used for the library was the immunoSEQ multiplex PCR assay. For the multiplex PCR, a mixture combining 60 forward primers for TCR Vbeta segments and 13 reverse primers for TCR Jbeta segments was used. The CDR3 region of rearranged TCR beta genes was amplified from genomic DNA with a multiplex PCR assay. Amplified TCR beta libraries were sequenced as 87-base-pair reads on the Illumina HiSeq System. In the source study's methods: Across the 600 to 700 repertoires, a later analysis counted 60 million to 90 million unique TCR beta chains, roughly 11 million of which were shared by at least two donors. Raw reads were error-corrected and collapsed into unique sequences by a nearest-neighbor algorithm in which closely related sequences were merged to remove PCR and sequencing errors. V, D and J gene segments were assigned by aligning CDR3 sequences to IMGT reference sequences. Each retained sequence needed at least a six-nucleotide match to both a V gene segment and a J gene segment. Rearrangements were called productive when the CDR3 lacked stop codons and stayed in frame with V and J; all others were non-productive. Following IMGT convention, CDR3 was defined as the stretch from the second conserved V-encoded cysteine to the conserved J-encoded phenylalanine. Sequences without an unambiguous match to a single V gene segment were excluded from the earlier analysis of a few hundred of the donors. In an earlier analysis of about 590 of the donors, a V segment was called functional when productive rearrangements were above 56.7%, and segregating when the standard deviation between donors exceeded 5%. A statistical classification framework was built for diagnosing cytomegalovirus status from the catalog of TCR beta chain sequences. In a later analysis, TCR nucleotide sequences were compared against IMGT/GENE-DB human TR gene sequences so that V and J genes could be assigned. Using the TCRdist pipeline, a later analysis assigned CDR3 sequences along with most-parsimonious VDJ recombination scenarios. In a later analysis, each TCR beta chain was defined by its CDR3 amino acid sequence together with its V-gene family, and reads without a unique V-gene family were excluded. A later analysis removed 592 highly shared, low-generation-probability nucleotide sequences to deal with suspected cross-contamination and a sequencing artifact. In a later analysis, a clonal expansion index was calculated for each public chain from normalized within-repertoire ranks of inferred template counts. In a later analysis, generation probabilities were computed using a VDJ recombination model fitted to out-of-frame rearrangements, and the results were checked against IGoR. In a later analysis, TCR-TCR, TCR-HLA and TCR-CMV co-occurrence was scored with hypergeometric tests, and a repertoire-size bias correction was applied to TCR pairs. To estimate false discovery rates, a later analysis permuted the HLA or CMV assignments 20 times. In a later analysis, co-occurring TCRs were grouped with DBSCAN, and TCRdist sequence similarity was added when clustering was performed within HLA-allele-positive subsets. Repertoires with fewer than 30,000 or more than 120,000 public chains were left out of co-occurrence clustering, as were about 5 repertoires with anomalous nucleotide sharing. TCRdb's version of the immuneACCESS table is confined to in-frame rearrangements and falls short of the full clone set. An unresolved V gene accounts for under half of the shortfall where checked; the remainder is of unknown origin. V and J calls and clone size are given by that table; D and trimming were obtained from the DNA. The sample table holds 100,000 to 150,000 clones. The top ten clonotypes cover 1.5% to 2% of the sample.

The sample is drawn from a study of cytomegalovirus exposure and HLA in healthy donors (dated by TCRdb to the late 2010s). The study in broad terms: In an earlier analysis of 450 to 750 of the donors, 250 to 300 Gb of sequence data and 95 million to 130 million unique TCR beta sequences from about 179 million T cells were reported. Roughly 300 gigabases of sequencing data and approximately 91 million unique TCR sequences made up an early release that covered several hundred HLA-typed donors. The genetic ancestry cluster associated with self-reported Caucasian donors included roughly 84% of the roughly 400 genotyped donors. The study was designed to test whether signatures of past pathogen exposure could be identified by cataloging public T cell receptors. The study profiled the T cell repertoires of hundreds of subjects by immunosequencing and related them to cytomegalovirus serostatus. Along with the approximately 600-subject first cohort, a separate validation cohort of around 120 different subjects was used. The study combined high-throughput TCR immunosequencing, statistical association of individual TCRs with disease status, and machine learning to predict cytomegalovirus infection status. A later analysis re-examined previously published TCR beta repertoires from about 700 donors and added high-resolution HLA genotyping to investigate patterns of TCR occurrence. The later analysis used no new phenotypic data to find candidate immune exposures, relying instead on TCR beta sequences and their occurrence across donors. An earlier analysis of 587 of the donors used high-throughput TCR beta sequencing to judge whether each TCR beta V gene segment behaved as functional or pseudogenic. Donor age, sex, ethnicity and CMV serostatus were compiled alongside the repertoire data. In a later genetic analysis, genome-wide SNP genotypes for about three fifths of the 666 donors were used, and that subset was treated as a discovery cohort. Every discovery cohort repertoire had been produced on one sequencing platform. HLA typing included class I and class II loci at four-digit resolution. Typing coverage varied by locus: about 620-630 donors for A, B, C, DRB1 and DQB1; under 550 for DQA1; 600 to 610 for DPA1; roughly 450 for DPB1. Several DR-DQ haplotypes were handled as single units for association and clustering, since linkage in the cohort was strong. On average, roughly 200,000 unique TCR beta nucleotide sequences were sequenced per donor among more than 350 genotyped donors of the cohort, with roughly 18% of those sequences being non-productive. Overall results and qualifications from the work: According to a later analysis, parvovirus B19, influenza, CMV and Epstein-Barr virus appeared linked to several top co-occurrence clusters. A further reported finding was that TCR beta sequences accurately predicted the HLA-A and HLA-B alleles for most subjects in the first cohort. Linkage disequilibrium might explain the correlated functional status among segregating V segments, but an unknown experimental factor could not be excluded. Approximately 16 rarely observed V segments, including chromosome 9 orphons, were excluded from the earlier analysis of approximately 500 of the donors because counts were too low. The only immune exposure information available for the cohort was CMV serostatus. Because HLA typing was unavailable for some donors at each locus, only the typed subset was used in association tests. Because the 87-base-pair reads could not distinguish some IMGT-functional V segments, including TRBV6-2 and TRBV6-3, those segments were excluded. Presence/absence analyses assumed roughly uniform sequencing depth across donors, an assumption that may not hold. According to a later analysis, TCR association rates differed among HLA loci, with DRB1 alleles showing the most associated TCRs and HLA-C alleles showing the fewest. In a later genetic analysis, fewer N-insertions in productive TCRs were reported among donors in an Asian-associated ancestry cluster than the roughly 700-donor mean. Compared with equally common non-associated chains, HLA-associated TCR beta chains in a later analysis were more clonally expanded and had lower generation probabilities. The authors suggested that the approach could potentially be generalized to other disease states and immunological phenotypes. In this cohort, only TCR beta chains were sequenced, and detectable features were limited by the absence of alpha or paired-chain data. The study listed approximately 150 TCR beta chains as associated with cytomegalovirus. Three of the identified cytomegalovirus-associated TCR beta chains were confirmed in vitro to be specific for cytomegalovirus antigens. In a later genetic analysis, a missense DCLRE1C variant was associated with V-gene and J-gene trimming of TCR beta chains, and the association was replicated in an independent cohort. In an earlier analysis of roughly 560 of the donors, most TCR beta V segments were observed in productive rearrangements about 87% or about 30% of the time, broadly matching IMGT annotations. According to a later analysis, most CMV-associated TCR beta chains appeared to be HLA-restricted, and the HLA associations seemed to be driven largely by CMV exposure. Strong co-occurrence of HLA alleles, especially DR and DQ, made assigning TCR associations to individual alleles difficult. Cytomegalovirus status was reported to be diagnosed by the classifier with high specificity and sensitivity in both the original and validation cohorts. Most TCR sequences were seen in very few donors, while some public TCRs were found in many individuals. At a false discovery rate of 0.05, a later analysis linked 16,951 TCR beta sequences to specific HLA alleles. A group of highly shared sequence variants was considered likely to be a technical artifact of the sequencing pipeline.

Reading from cysteine to phenylalanine, the CDR3 counts 15 amino acids. Here the CDR3 DNA is all that survives: 45 bases in frame from base 1. The germline V end is reduced by 4 bases and the J end by 4 bases; junction bases left unmatched: 7. The germline V gene encodes CDR1 SGHDN and CDR2 FVKESK. The TCR was taken from a man younger than 30 in good health and CMV-seronegative. The chain was built from TRBV14 and TRBJ2-7; 10 bases in between match TRBD1. The specimen was PBMCs. The CDR3 is CASSPWTGGQYEQYF. The DNA is as follows: TGTGCCAGCAGCCCTTGGACAGGGGGGCAATACGAGCAGTACTTC.